The rows below give T cell receptor beta chains drawn from one sample of a study of T-cell reconstitution after alpha-beta-depleted transplantation in children. TCRdb processed the PCR reads anew with MiXCR; each CDR3 protein has one entry. Here the sample spans about 830,000 distinct CDR3 sequences, 15% to 20% being singletons. This material consisted of PBMCs, mostly from graft donor cells, taken 360 days after TCRalphabeta/CD19-depleted stem cell transplant. These receptors were collected from a male patient younger than 18 who had a stem cell transplant for acute lymphoblastic leukemia, so the T cells may come from the graft donor. The CDR3 runs from the conserved cysteine through the conserved F or W. Fields, in order: CDR3 DNA, CDR3 protein, V gene, D gene, clone size, J gene. D genes are given only for firm matches. A clone size is listed for some rows: how often the clone was seen (once, few, many), or a class if it is expanded.

CDR3 DNA: TGTGCCAGCAGCCGACCCGCGGGAGGGAACAATGAGCAGTTCTTC; CDR3 protein: CASSRPAGGNNEQFF; V gene: TRBV14; D gene: TRBD2; clone size: few; J gene: TRBJ2-1
CDR3 DNA: TGCGCCAGCAGCTTGTCAACAGTCTACGAGCAGTACTTC; CDR3 protein: CASSLSTVYEQYF; V gene: TRBV5-1; D gene: .; clone size: many; J gene: TRBJ2-7
CDR3 DNA: TGTGCCAGCAGTGTAGGGACACTCACTGAAGCTTTCTTT; CDR3 protein: CASSVGTLTEAFF; V gene: TRBV25-1; D gene: .; clone size: .; J gene: TRBJ1-1
CDR3 DNA: TGTGCCAGCAGTTTCAGGGGGCTGGGCTACACCTTC; CDR3 protein: CASSFRGLGYTF; V gene: TRBV12-3/TRBV12-4; D gene: TRBD1; clone size: many; J gene: TRBJ1-2
CDR3 DNA: TGTGCCAGCAGCTTAGGTCACGGGCGAAACTACAATGAGCAGTTCTTC; CDR3 protein: CASSLGHGRNYNEQFF; V gene: TRBV11-2; D gene: .; clone size: few; J gene: TRBJ2-1
CDR3 DNA: TGCGCCAGCAGTGACACAGCTAGCACAGATACGCAGTATTTT; CDR3 protein: CASSDTASTDTQYF; V gene: TRBV10-1; D gene: .; clone size: .; J gene: TRBJ2-3
CDR3 DNA: TGTGCCAGCAGTCCTCGATGGGGACTAGCGGGAGGAGACACAGATACGCAGTATTTT; CDR3 protein: CASSPRWGLAGGDTDTQYF; V gene: TRBV6-4; D gene: TRBD2; clone size: many; J gene: TRBJ2-3
CDR3 DNA: TGCAGTGCGCCTCCCCCGGCGGGAGGTTCCTACGAGCAGTACTTC; CDR3 protein: CSAPPPAGGSYEQYF; V gene: TRBV20-1; D gene: TRBD2; clone size: .; J gene: TRBJ2-7
CDR3 DNA: TGTGCCATCAGGGAGGACAGCGGAAACACCATATATTTT; CDR3 protein: CAIREDSGNTIYF; V gene: TRBV6-6; D gene: .; clone size: once; J gene: TRBJ1-3
CDR3 DNA: TGCAGTGCTAGCGCCTCCCCTAGCGGGAGGCCCTACGAGCAGTACTTC; CDR3 protein: CSASASPSGRPYEQYF; V gene: TRBV20-1; D gene: TRBD2; clone size: .; J gene: TRBJ2-7
CDR3 DNA: TGTGCCAGCAGCCAAGGGACTAGCGCAGGTACGCAGTATTTT; CDR3 protein: CASSQGTSAGTQYF; V gene: TRBV3-1; D gene: TRBD2; clone size: .; J gene: TRBJ2-3
CDR3 DNA: TGTGCCACCTGTCCAGCGGACCTCTCCTACGAGCAGTACTTC; CDR3 protein: CATCPADLSYEQYF; V gene: TRBV10-3; D gene: .; clone size: .; J gene: TRBJ2-7
CDR3 DNA: TGTGCCAGCAGCCTCTACCCTGAAGAGACCCAGTACTTC; CDR3 protein: CASSLYPEETQYF; V gene: TRBV11-2; D gene: .; clone size: few; J gene: TRBJ2-5
CDR3 DNA: TGCGCCAGCAGCTTCCACTGGGACAGCGAGACTGAAGCTTTCTTT; CDR3 protein: CASSFHWDSETEAFF; V gene: TRBV5-1; D gene: TRBD1; clone size: .; J gene: TRBJ1-1
CDR3 DNA: TGCAGCGCAACAGGACGAACCCAAGAGACCCAGTACTTC; CDR3 protein: CSATGRTQETQYF; V gene: TRBV29-1; D gene: .; clone size: .; J gene: TRBJ2-5
CDR3 DNA: TGTGCCAGCTCACCACGAGCGACTAGCGGGAGGGCCAGCACAGATACGCAGTATTTT; CDR3 protein: CASSPRATSGRASTDTQYF; V gene: TRBV18; D gene: TRBD2; clone size: few; J gene: TRBJ2-3
CDR3 DNA: TGCGCCAGCAGCCAAGAAGGGCTCGAGCAGTACTTC; CDR3 protein: CASSQEGLEQYF; V gene: TRBV4-1; D gene: .; clone size: .; J gene: TRBJ2-7
CDR3 DNA: TGCGCCAGCAGCCAAGATATGGTGGGGACAGGTCCGTATTTC; CDR3 protein: CASSQDMVGTGPYF; V gene: TRBV4-1; D gene: TRBD1; clone size: .; J gene: TRBJ2-7
CDR3 DNA: TGCGCCAGCAGCTTGGGCCAGTTCACTAGCGCGAACACCGGGGAGCTGTTTTTT; CDR3 protein: CASSLGQFTSANTGELFF; V gene: TRBV5-1; D gene: TRBD2; clone size: few; J gene: TRBJ2-2
CDR3 DNA: TGTGCCAGCAGCCAAGGGTTCGGGAGGACCTACGAGCAGTACTTC; CDR3 protein: CASSQGFGRTYEQYF; V gene: TRBV14; D gene: TRBD2; clone size: .; J gene: TRBJ2-7
CDR3 DNA: TGTGCCAGCTTTCCGGGACTGACCCACAATGAGCAGTTCTTC; CDR3 protein: CASFPGLTHNEQFF; V gene: TRBV18; D gene: .; clone size: .; J gene: TRBJ2-1
CDR3 DNA: TGTGCCAGCAGCTCGACCCTAGAGGGTACGCAGTATTTT; CDR3 protein: CASSSTLEGTQYF; V gene: TRBV7-9; D gene: .; clone size: .; J gene: TRBJ2-3
CDR3 DNA: TGTGCCAGCAGTTCCAGCGGCCTAGGGAACGGGGAGCTGTTTTTT; CDR3 protein: CASSSSGLGNGELFF; V gene: TRBV12-3/TRBV12-4; D gene: .; clone size: few; J gene: TRBJ2-2